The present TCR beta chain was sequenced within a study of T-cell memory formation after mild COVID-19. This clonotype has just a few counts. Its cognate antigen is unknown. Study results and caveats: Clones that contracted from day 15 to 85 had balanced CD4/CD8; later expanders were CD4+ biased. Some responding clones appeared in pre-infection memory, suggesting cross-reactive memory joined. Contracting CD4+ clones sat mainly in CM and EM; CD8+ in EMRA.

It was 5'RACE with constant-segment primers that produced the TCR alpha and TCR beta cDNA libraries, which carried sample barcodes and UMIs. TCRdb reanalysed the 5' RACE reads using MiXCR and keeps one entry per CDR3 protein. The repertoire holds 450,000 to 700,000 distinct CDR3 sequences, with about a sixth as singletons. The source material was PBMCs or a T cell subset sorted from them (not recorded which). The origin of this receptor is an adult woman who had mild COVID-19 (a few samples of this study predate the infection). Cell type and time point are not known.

The CDR3 nucleotides are TGCAGTGCTAGGGATTTAGCGGGGCTGTCCTACGAGCAGTACTTC. This encodes CSARDLAGLSYEQYF. The rearrangement links TRBV20-1 to TRBJ2-7, with 8 bases matching TRBD2. The germline gives CDR1 DFQATT, CDR2 SNEGSKA (reference sequence). The CDR3 runs 15 residues. The V segment lost 3 bases and the J segment 1 base; nucleotides outside the gene matches: 8.